The 19 T cell receptor beta chains presented below share a single source sample, sequenced in a study of blood T cell repertoires in COVID-19. Here immunoSEQ multiplex PCR was the method, and the copy in TCRdb shows in-frame clones only, minus some. Seen here are roughly 230,000 clones, more than 75% observed once, and the top ten hold approximately 6.6%. Source material: PBMCs or T cells enriched from blood (not recorded which). These receptors were obtained from a woman aged 45 to 65 who had been exposed to COVID-19.

The count of this clone is one. The CDR3 DNA sequence: TGTGCCAGCAGCCTCTGGACAGACTATGGCTACACCTTC. It codes for CASSLWTDYGYTF. The V call is TRBV13, the J call TRBJ1-2; D is perhaps TRBD1 (6 bases). The length of the CDR3 is 13 residues. The V gene's germline CDR1 is PRHDT and CDR2 FYEKMQ (reference sequence). The germline V and J ends were trimmed by 5 bases and 3 bases, with 10 bases remaining between them.

The chain is built from TRBV12-3 or TRBV12-4 and TRBJ1-2; the D is unclear. This CDR3 comprises 13 residues. V lost 6 bases to trimming and J lost 1 base, with 9 bases between them. The CDR3 nucleotides are TGTGCCAGCAGACTCGACTTTAACTATGGCTACACCTTC. Protein sequence: CASRLDFNYGYTF.

V is TRBV27 and J is TRBJ2-3; perhaps TRBD1 as D (6 bases). The CDR3 extends over 17 amino acids. CDR1 is MNHEY and CDR2 is SMNVEV in the germline V gene (reference sequence). The germline V and J ends were trimmed by 6 bases and 4 bases, with 23 bases remaining between them. The CDR3 loop is CASSPTRGPGVADTQYF. The CDR3 nucleotides read TGTGCCAGCAGCCCTACACGGGGCCCAGGGGTGGCAGATACGCAGTATTTT.

In its sample, this clone was seen many times. The J gene is TRBJ2-7, the V gene TRBV20-1; no clear D gene. The CDR3 contains 11 residues. Per germline, CDR1 DFQATT and CDR2 SNEGSKA (reference sequence). V lost 6 bases and J 6 bases, leaving 12 bases between the germline ends. The CDR3 region has the DNA TGCAGTGCCCGTTTGGGCGCCGAGCAGTACTTC. It translates to CSARLGAEQYF.

The rearrangement links TRBV5-8 to TRBJ1-3; perhaps TRBD1 as D (5 bases). Trimming left V 1 base short and J 0 bases short, with 11 bases between. This CDR3 has 16 amino acids. Per the germline V gene, CDR1 is SGHTS and CDR2 is YDEGEE. CDR3 sequence (DNA): TGTGCCAGCAGCTTGAAGGAGGGGAGCTCTGGAAACACCATATATTTT. This gives the protein CASSLKEGSSGNTIYF.

This clone was detected only once. The chain is built from TRBV15 and TRBJ2-1; 11 bases are shared with TRBD2. This CDR3 is 13 amino acids long. Germline V gene data show CDR1 as LNHNV and CDR2 as YYDKDF (reference sequence). Unmatched junction bases numbered 5, after V lost 4 bases and J lost 12 bases. Here the CDR3 reads CATSISGGAVQFF. The CDR3 DNA is TGTGCCACCAGCATTAGCGGGGGGGCCGTGCAGTTCTTC.

The genes are TRBV6-1 and TRBJ1-3; 10 positions agree with TRBD1. Per the germline V gene, CDR1 is MNHNS and CDR2 is SASEGT. CDR3 length equals 16 residues. With 3 bases clipped from V and 5 bases from J, the junction kept 7 bases outside the gene matches. The CDR3 nucleotides are TGTGCCAGCAGTGACGCCCGGGACAGGGGAAGAAACACCATATATTTT. Residues: CASSDARDRGRNTIYF.

The chain is built from TRBV21-1 and TRBJ1-2; the table names TRBD1, a call not compared with the DNA. TRBV21-1 is a pseudogene locus. The CDR3 contains 14 residues. CDR3: CASSNLQGPYGYTF. The CDR3 DNA is TGTGCCAGCAGCAATCTACAGGGCCCCTATGGCTACACCTTC.

The V gene is TRBV5-4, the J gene TRBJ1-1; D not resolved. The V end was cut by 3 bases, the J end by 5 bases, with 14 bases between. This CDR3 spans 14 amino acids. Germline V gene sequence: CDR1 SGHNT, CDR2 YYREEE (reference sequence). In DNA, the CDR3 is TGTGCCAGCAGCTCTCCGGGAGAGGCGACTGAAGCTTTCTTT. Amino acids: CASSSPGEATEAFF.

The chain uses TRBV15 and TRBJ2-3; D may be TRBD2 (5 bases). Germline V gene lookup returns CDR1 LNHNV and CDR2 YYDKDF (reference sequence). The CDR3 runs to 11 residues. V shed 6 bases and J shed 10 bases, with 11 bases lying between them. The CDR3 spells CATSTREAQYF. The CDR3 region has the DNA TGTGCCACCAGTACGAGGGAAGCGCAGTATTTT.

This chain connects TRBV29-1 to TRBJ1-2; 11 bases fit TRBD1. The CDR3 is 13 residues long. Per germline, CDR1 SQVTM and CDR2 ANQGSEA. The junction had 7 bases not matched to a gene; V was cut back by 6 bases and J by 7 bases. The DNA of the CDR3 is TGCAGCGTCGGACAGGGGGCAAATGGTGGCTACACCTTC. It translates to CSVGQGANGGYTF.

V is TRBV6-5 and J is TRBJ2-7; 10 nucleotides align to TRBD2. Germline CDR1 reads MNHEY; CDR2 reads SVGAGI. V was clipped by 6 bases and J by 5 bases; unmatched bases: 4. CDR3 size: 13 residues. CDR3 in DNA: TGTGCCAGCAGGCGCAGCGGGGGGGACGAGCAGTACTTC. This encodes CASRRSGGDEQYF.

This chain links TRBV5-4 with TRBJ1-1; D not resolved. V shed 2 bases and J shed 1 base, with 15 bases lying between them. The CDR3 sequence is 16 residues long. Germline assignment: CDR1 SGHNT and CDR2 YYREEE (reference sequence). The CDR3 reads CASSLKPGGTNTEAFF. In DNA form, the CDR3 reads TGTGCCAGCAGCTTAAAACCGGGTGGTACGAACACTGAAGCTTTCTTT.

The rearrangement joins TRBV19 to TRBJ2-3, with TRBD2 matching 12 bases. This CDR3 is built from 15 residues. The V and J ends lost 5 bases and 5 bases, in that order; junction bases with no gene match: 5. Germline assignment: CDR1 LNHDA and CDR2 SQIVND (reference sequence). CDR3 bases: TGTGCCAGTAGTCATGGACTAGCGGGGAAAGATACGCAGTATTTT. This codes for CASSHGLAGKDTQYF.

Only one count was recorded for this clone. The chain recombines TRBV19 with TRBJ1-5, with 9 nucleotides matching TRBD1. Trimming removed 6 bases from V and 3 bases from J; junction bases left unmatched: 15. Germline assignment: CDR1 LNHDA and CDR2 SQIVND (reference sequence). The CDR3 has 18 residues. The DNA for the CDR3 is TGTGCCAGTAGCCATGCAGGACAGGGGAGGGGATCCAATCAGCCCCAGCATTTT. Encoded protein: CASSHAGQGRGSNQPQHF.

This chain joins TRBV19 and TRBJ2-1; weak D call: TRBD2 (6 bases). The germline V gene has CDR1 LNHDA and CDR2 SQIVND (reference sequence). V shed 3 bases and J shed 9 bases, with 15 bases lying between them. This CDR3 is built from 14 residues. The CDR3 region is CASSIDRGGIEQFF. In DNA form, the CDR3 reads TGTGCCAGTAGTATCGATAGGGGAGGCATTGAGCAGTTCTTC.

V usage is TRBV12-5 and J usage is TRBJ2-1, with 7 positions matching TRBD1. Trimming cost V 6 bases and J 10 bases; bases outside gene matches: 15. This CDR3 is built from 15 residues. Germline V gives CDR1 LGHNT, CDR2 FRNRAP. CDR3 bases: TGTGCTAGTGGGTCCGACAGGGTCAGGGGTTTGGAGCAGTTCTTC. This gives the protein CASGSDRVRGLEQFF.

The V and J genes are TRBV6-2 or TRBV6-3 and TRBJ2-1, with 10 bases matching TRBD2. This CDR3 region has 17 residues. J was trimmed by 2 bases and V by 4 bases; bases with no gene match: 8. Germline V gene data show CDR1 as MNHEY and CDR2 as SVGEGT. CDR3 sequence (DNA): TGTGCCAGCAGTTCAATTAGCGGGGGGCAGACCTACAATGAGCAGTTCTTC. It translates to CASSSISGGQTYNEQFF.

This rearrangement joins TRBV24-1 to TRBJ2-3; 7 bases map to TRBD2. The germline V gene encodes CDR1 KGHDR and CDR2 SFDVKD. V lost 7 bases, J lost 3 bases, and 6 bases stayed unmatched. The CDR3 covers 14 residues. CDR3 in amino acids: CATRGGEGTDTQYF. Written as DNA, the CDR3 is TGTGCCACCAGAGGAGGGGAGGGTACAGATACGCAGTATTTT.